This T cell receptor beta chain was recorded in a study of cytomegalovirus exposure and HLA in healthy donors. With respect to this clone: What it binds is not known.

Donors showed nominal health when sampled, although they likely had unrecorded immune exposures. Use of 60 Vbeta and 13 Jbeta primers characterized the PCR. Libraries were prepared by immunoSEQ multiplex PCR; TCRdb keeps only in-frame clonotypes and omits some of them. The data hold around 100,000 clones, with around 73% observed a single time. Germline V gene data show CDR1 as MNHNS and CDR2 as SASEGT. V lost 6 bases, J lost 5 bases, and 3 bases stayed unmatched. The CDR3 extends over 13 amino acids. The study's findings and limits: A few of the chains that were CMV-associated were confirmed in vitro to be specific for CMV antigens. Common viral pathogens seemed to be connected with several of the most significant clusters, according to a later analysis. There were reportedly fewer N-insertions in an Asian-associated ancestry cluster than the roughly 670-donor mean, in a later analysis.

This chain uses TRBV6-1 with TRBJ2-5; 10 nucleotides align to TRBD1. The source of this sequence is a woman aged 25 to 45 in good health and CMV-seropositive. The sample was PBMCs. The CDR3 nucleotides read TGTGCCAGCAGGACAGGGGGCCGGGAGACCCAGTACTTC. This encodes CASRTGGRETQYF.